The entry that follows covers one TCR beta chain sequence. Its antigen remains unknown. The data derive from a study of Ad26.COV2.S vaccination and SARS-CoV-2 variants. About the study: Each vaccinee took Ad26.COV2.S intramuscularly, once or twice 56 days apart. The study, taken as a whole, reports: Possibly, TCR breadth and depth analyses underestimated total T cell responses.

Generated by immunoSEQ multiplex PCR, the TCRdb table keeps only in-frame clones and is missing some. The data show about 440,000 clones, around 90% seen once. Germline V CDR1 and CDR2: PRHDT, FYEKMQ (reference sequence). V was pared by 0 bases and J by 5 bases, with 11 bases between. The CDR3 is made up of 14 amino acids. Treatment in this sample: roughly 18 received Ad26.COV2.S at low or high dose, single or two shots; about 5 received placebo; per-sample allocation not given. After the first vaccine or placebo injection, samples were drawn on day 63. The donor's status was that of an adult aged 18-55 years in Boston.

Sequencing used peripheral blood, obtained in a trial of Ad26.COV2.S vaccine versus placebo. This chain connects TRBV13 to TRBJ2-7, with TRBD1 as a possible D gene (6 bases). This receptor was obtained from a person between 18 and 59 years old who received the Ad26.COV2.S COVID-19 vaccine or a placebo. CDR3 sequence: CASSLGAGANEQYF. The CDR3 nucleotides read TGTGCCAGCAGCTTAGGAGCAGGGGCGAACGAGCAGTACTTC.